A selection of T cell receptor beta chains follows, all from one sample in a study of identical twins. Each CDR3 protein gets one entry after TCRdb re-called the 5' RACE reads with MiXCR. The sample has approximately 700,000 distinct CDR3 sequences; roughly 6.2% are singletons. Material: naive T cells sorted from blood. Receptors originate from a man aged 18 to 30 in good health. Both conserved end residues are trimmed from each CDR3. Size is stated for part of the rows, as once, few or many counts, or as a class when the clone is expanded.

v_gene,abundance,j_gene,CDR3aa
TRBV7-9,.,TRBJ1-2,ASSPGGGTHGYT
TRBV6-1,few,TRBJ2-7,ATNQLTLYNYEQY
TRBV7-9,once,TRBJ1-2,ASSLSSAGDVYGYT
TRBV29-1,many,TRBJ2-3,SVDSSGVPIRTDTQY
TRBV7-9,few,TRBJ1-1,ASSYTQGPTNTEAF
TRBV27,many,TRBJ2-3,ASSSPGQGFPDTQY
TRBV7-2,.,TRBJ2-1,ASSPPGVNREQF
TRBV24-1,few,TRBJ1-2,ATSVVGQGYT
TRBV18,.,TRBJ2-7,ASSPGEGLSYEQY
TRBV12-3/TRBV12-4,.,TRBJ2-5,ASSLIQGEETQY
TRBV18,many,TRBJ2-7,ASSPPQGPTYEQY
TRBV6-5,.,TRBJ1-2,ASSSDSGMGYT
TRBV24-1,few,TRBJ2-5,ATSDFFLGGQETQY
TRBV9,many,TRBJ2-1,ASSPGPDRGYNEQF
TRBV28,many,TRBJ2-1,ASSFNRYNEQF
TRBV29-1,.,TRBJ2-1,SVEDSRVYNEQF
TRBV11-2,.,TRBJ2-6,ASSSRISASGANVLT
TRBV7-2,.,TRBJ2-3,ASSVADLAGGSTQY
TRBV12-3/TRBV12-4,many,TRBJ2-3,ASSLAGGLADTQY
TRBV30,few,TRBJ2-1,AWGPWGAEEF
TRBV20-1,.,TRBJ1-4,SARQRRDEKLF
TRBV5-8,.,TRBJ2-1,ASISRTSGNTEQF
TRBV7-9,many,TRBJ1-1,ASRESGTEAEAF
TRBV29-1,many,TRBJ1-1,SVNRQGMNTEAF
TRBV10-3,few,TRBJ1-2,AISDDSNYGYT
TRBV3-1,few,TRBJ2-7,ASSLKRSSEQY
TRBV28,.,TRBJ2-1,ASSRARGGAYNEQF